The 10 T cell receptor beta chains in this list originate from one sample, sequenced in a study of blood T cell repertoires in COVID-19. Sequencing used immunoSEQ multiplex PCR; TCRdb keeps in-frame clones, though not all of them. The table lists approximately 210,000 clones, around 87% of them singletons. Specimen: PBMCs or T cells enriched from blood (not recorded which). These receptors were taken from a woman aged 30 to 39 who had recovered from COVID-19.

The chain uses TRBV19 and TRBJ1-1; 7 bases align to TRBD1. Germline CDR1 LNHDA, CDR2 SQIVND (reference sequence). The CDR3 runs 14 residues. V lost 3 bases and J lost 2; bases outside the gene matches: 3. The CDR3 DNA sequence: TGTGCCAGTAGTATGAGGACAGGAAACACTGAAGCTTTCTTT. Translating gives CASSMRTGNTEAFF.

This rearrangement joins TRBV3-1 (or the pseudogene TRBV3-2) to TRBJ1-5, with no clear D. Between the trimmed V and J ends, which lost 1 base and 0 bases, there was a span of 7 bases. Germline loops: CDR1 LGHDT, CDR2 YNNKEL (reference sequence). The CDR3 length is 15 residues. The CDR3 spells CASSQGVYSNQPQHF. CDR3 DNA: TGTGCCAGCAGCCAAGGAGTCTATAGCAATCAGCCCCAGCATTTT.

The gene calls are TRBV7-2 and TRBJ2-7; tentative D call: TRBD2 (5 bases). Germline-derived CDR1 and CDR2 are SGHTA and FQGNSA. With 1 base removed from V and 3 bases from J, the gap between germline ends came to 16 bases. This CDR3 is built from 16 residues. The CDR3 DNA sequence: TGTGCCAGCAGCTTAGTCGGTGGGCTAGCAGGCTACGAGCAGTACTTC. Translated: CASSLVGGLAGYEQYF.

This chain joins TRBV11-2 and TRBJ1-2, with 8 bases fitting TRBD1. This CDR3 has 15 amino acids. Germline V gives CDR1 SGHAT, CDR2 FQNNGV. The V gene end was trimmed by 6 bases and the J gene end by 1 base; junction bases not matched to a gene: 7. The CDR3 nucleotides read TGTGCCAGCAGACAGACAGGGGCACTTAACTATGGCTACACCTTC. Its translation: CASRQTGALNYGYTF.

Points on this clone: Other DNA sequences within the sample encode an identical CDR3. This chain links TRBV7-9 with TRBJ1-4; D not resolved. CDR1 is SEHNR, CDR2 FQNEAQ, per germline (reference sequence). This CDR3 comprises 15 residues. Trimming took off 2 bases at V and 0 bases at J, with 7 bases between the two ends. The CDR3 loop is CASSLLTATNEKLFF. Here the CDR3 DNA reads TGTGCCAGCAGCTTACTAACGGCAACTAATGAAAAACTGTTTTTT.

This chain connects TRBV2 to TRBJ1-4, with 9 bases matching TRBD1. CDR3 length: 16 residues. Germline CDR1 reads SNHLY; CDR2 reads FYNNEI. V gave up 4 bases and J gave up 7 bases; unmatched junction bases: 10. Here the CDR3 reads CASSVGNRDRAEKLFF. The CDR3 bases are TGTGCCAGCAGTGTGGGTAACCGGGACAGGGCTGAAAAACTGTTTTTT.

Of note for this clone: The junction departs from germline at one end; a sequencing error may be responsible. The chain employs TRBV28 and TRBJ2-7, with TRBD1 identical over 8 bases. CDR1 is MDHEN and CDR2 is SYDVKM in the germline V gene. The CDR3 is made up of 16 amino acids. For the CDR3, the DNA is TGTGCCAGTAGTTTGATCCGGGACAGGTCCTCCTACGAGCAGTACTTC. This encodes CASSLIRDRSSYEQYF.

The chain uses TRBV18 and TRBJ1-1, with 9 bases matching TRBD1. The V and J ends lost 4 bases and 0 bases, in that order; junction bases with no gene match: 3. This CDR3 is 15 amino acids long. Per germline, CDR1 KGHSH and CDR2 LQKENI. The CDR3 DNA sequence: TGTGCCAGCTCACAGGGGACAGGGATGAACACTGAAGCTTTCTTT. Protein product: CASSQGTGMNTEAFF.

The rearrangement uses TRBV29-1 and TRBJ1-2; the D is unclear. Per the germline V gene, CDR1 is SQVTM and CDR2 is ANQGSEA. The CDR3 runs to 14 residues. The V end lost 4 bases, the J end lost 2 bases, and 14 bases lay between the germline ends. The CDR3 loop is CSVAPQNGNYGYTF. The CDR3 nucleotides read TGCAGCGTTGCCCCCCAGAACGGGAACTATGGCTACACCTTC.

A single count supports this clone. The CDR3, as DNA: TGTGCCAGCAGTGATACGGGACAGGTCACTGAAGCTTTCTTT. Amino acids: CASSDTGQVTEAFF. This chain links TRBV6-1 with TRBJ1-1; 8 bases line up with TRBD1. Losses at the gene ends were 3 bases for V and 4 bases for J; bases not matched to a gene: 4. Germline V gene data show CDR1 as MNHNS and CDR2 as SASEGT. The CDR3 has 14 residues.